The 22 T cell receptor beta chains presented below share a single source sample, sequenced in a study of T cell repertoires in cytomegalovirus infection. MiXCR was run by TCRdb on the reads, yielding one entry per CDR3 protein. This table has some 50,000 distinct CDR3 sequences, roughly 20% appearing once. For these receptors, no antigen is known. Here the sequenced sample was CD8+ T cells from cultured PBMCs, taken from culture after CMV antigen stimulation. Every receptor here comes from a human donor in good health (CMV status not recorded). Some clones in this sample may be carry-over from other donors' samples.

This sequence joins TRBV7-2 and TRBJ2-3; 11 bases align to TRBD2. Germline CDR1 reads SGHTA; CDR2 reads FQGNSA. The CDR3 is 17 amino acids. The V segment lost 3 bases and the J segment 3 bases; nucleotides outside the gene matches: 8. The CDR3 DNA reads as TGTGCCAGCAGCTTGCCGACTAGCGGGATAAAAACAGATACGCAGTATTTT. It specifies CASSLPTSGIKTDTQYF.

This clonotype was found many times. The V and J genes are TRBV19 and TRBJ1-1; weak D call: TRBD1 (6 bases). Trimming took 5 bases from V and 1 from J, leaving 8 bases between them. The V gene's germline CDR1 is LNHDA and CDR2 SQIVND (reference sequence). This CDR3 has 13 residues. The CDR3 DNA reads TGTGCCAGTAGTCGGACAGCGAACACTGAAGCTTTCTTT. This gives the protein CASSRTANTEAFF.

The gene calls are TRBV14 and TRBJ2-7; D perhaps matches TRBD1 (6 bases). CDR3 size: 15 residues. Germline V gene sequence: CDR1 SGHDN, CDR2 FVKESK. Trimming shortened V by 6 bases and J by 2 bases, and 17 bases separated the two germline ends. The chain's CDR3 is CASSPTGTPTYEQYF. The CDR3 bases are TGTGCCAGCAGTCCAACCGGGACACCTACCTACGAGCAGTACTTC.

The chain links TRBV7-8 to TRBJ1-5; possible D gene TRBD1, 5 bases. Per the germline V gene, CDR1 is SGHVS and CDR2 is FQNEAQ. With 0 bases removed from V and 1 base from J, the gap between germline ends came to 16 bases. This CDR3 has 18 residues. CDR3 in DNA: TGTGCCAGCAGCTTAGCCGGGGAGGGGCAGGAAAGCAATCAGCCCCAGCATTTT. Its protein product is CASSLAGEGQESNQPQHF.

The chain combines TRBV5-6 with TRBJ2-2; D perhaps matches TRBD1 (6 bases). V lost 3 bases to trimming and J lost 3 bases, with 12 bases between them. The germline V gene has CDR1 SGHDT and CDR2 YYEEEE. The CDR3 is 15 amino acids. In DNA, the CDR3 is TGTGCCAGCAGCTCCAGGGGCCGGGACACCGGGGAGCTGTTTTTT. Translating it yields CASSSRGRDTGELFF.

This CDR3 is CASSPIGGWEEETQYF. CDR3 coding DNA: TGTGCCAGCAGCCCGATCGGAGGGTGGGAGGAAGAGACCCAGTACTTC. The gene calls are TRBV11-2 and TRBJ2-5; D possibly corresponds to TRBD2 (6 bases). CDR3 length equals 16 residues. Germline values: CDR1 SGHAT, CDR2 FQNNGV. V was pared by 5 bases and J by 3 bases, with 19 bases between.

This clonotype was recorded at least ten times. V and J are TRBV19 and TRBJ2-1; D gene ambiguous. With 10 bases removed from V and 2 bases from J, the gap between germline ends came to 9 bases. The length of the CDR3 is 12 residues. CDR1 and CDR2 from the germline V gene are LNHDA and SQIVND (reference sequence). CDR3 in amino acids: CATAAPYNEQFF. The CDR3 bases are TGTGCCACCGCGGCACCCTACAATGAGCAGTTCTTC.

This clonotype showed up just a few times. This rearrangement joins TRBV12-3 or TRBV12-4 to TRBJ2-5, with 8 bases that match TRBD2. The V and J ends lost 6 bases and 0 bases, in that order; junction bases with no gene match: 3. This CDR3 is 14 amino acids long. DNA of the CDR3: TGTGCCAGCAGCGCGCGGGGGGACCAAGAGACCCAGTACTTC. Translating gives CASSARGDQETQYF.

This clonotype was detected ten times or more. V usage is TRBV6-4 and J usage is TRBJ2-2; D gene uncertain. V was shortened by 7 bases and J by 3 bases, with 15 bases between the two germline ends. This CDR3 is built from 15 residues. The germline gives CDR1 MRHNA, CDR2 SNTAGT. This CDR3 reads CASTPEAEYTGELFF. In DNA, the CDR3 is TGTGCCAGCACCCCAGAGGCAGAATACACCGGGGAGCTGTTTTTT.

The table lists this clonotype with a few counts. The V gene is TRBV11-2, the J gene TRBJ2-7; 7 bases are a match to TRBD1. The germline gives CDR1 SGHAT, CDR2 FQNNGV. The CDR3 is made up of 14 amino acids. V was clipped by 5 bases and J by 2 bases; unmatched bases: 6. The CDR3 DNA reads TGTGCCAGCAGCCCACGACAGGGTGCCTACGAGCAGTACTTC. The encoded protein is CASSPRQGAYEQYF.

This clonotype has just a few counts. CDR3 sequence: CASSYPSGKYNEQFF. In nucleotides, the CDR3 is TGTGCCAGCAGCTATCCTAGCGGGAAGTACAATGAGCAGTTCTTC. The chain has TRBV7-6 and TRBJ2-1; 9 bases map to TRBD2. V was pared by 4 bases and J by 4 bases, with 5 bases of the junction left unmatched. The germline CDR1 and CDR2 sequences are SGHVS and FNYEAQ. This CDR3 contains 15 residues.

The CDR3 coding sequence is TGTGCCAGCAGCCTCCGGGTAGCGGAGTACGAGCAGTACTTC. Its protein is CASSLRVAEYEQYF. The gene calls are TRBV7-2 and TRBJ2-7, with D possibly being TRBD2 (6 bases). Germline V gene sequence: CDR1 SGHTA, CDR2 FQGNSA. Trimming pared 5 bases from V and 4 bases from J, leaving 15 bases between. There are 14 residues in the CDR3.

This clonotype has just a few counts. The rearrangement joins TRBV7-2 to TRBJ2-1; the match to TRBD1 covers 7 bases. Germline V CDR1 and CDR2: SGHTA, FQGNSA. J gave up 4 bases and V 3 bases, and 6 bases lay outside the gene matches. The CDR3 is made up of 15 amino acids. DNA of the CDR3: TGTGCCAGCAGCTTGGGACAGCCGGCTTACAATGAGCAGTTCTTC. Its translation: CASSLGQPAYNEQFF. The full variable domain, with the rest looked up from reference TRBV7-2 and TRBJ2-1, is GAGVSQSPSNKVTEKGKDVELRCDPISGHTALYWYRQSLGQGLEFLIYFQGNSAPDKSGLPSDRFSAERTGGSVSTLTIQRTQQEDSAVYLCASSLGQPAYNEQFFGPGTRLTVL.

This clonotype appeared a few times. This sequence joins TRBV7-2 and TRBJ2-1; 7 positions agree with TRBD1. Germline assignment: CDR1 SGHTA and CDR2 FQGNSA. The V segment lost 5 bases and the J segment 9 bases; nucleotides outside the gene matches: 13. The CDR3 has 15 residues. CDR3 loop: CASSPSSGTASEQFF. DNA for the CDR3: TGTGCCAGCAGCCCTTCCTCCGGGACAGCGAGTGAGCAGTTCTTC.

This clonotype was detected only a few times. This chain uses TRBV20-1 with TRBJ2-7; D unclear. The CDR3 has 12 residues. With 7 bases removed from V and 5 bases from J, the gap between germline ends came to 15 bases. The germline V gene encodes CDR1 DFQATT and CDR2 SNEGSKA (reference sequence). CDR3 in DNA: TGCAGTGTTAACAGAGGTTCGGACGAGCAGTACTTC. Its translation: CSVNRGSDEQYF.

This clonotype was seen more than once but under ten times. CDR3 sequence: CASSLAHGQGYEQYF. In nucleotides, the CDR3 is TGTGCCAGCAGCTTAGCTCACGGACAGGGATACGAGCAGTACTTC. V usage is TRBV7-2 and J usage is TRBJ2-7; 8 nucleotides agree with TRBD1. Per the germline V gene, CDR1 is SGHTA and CDR2 is FQGNSA. The ends lost 0 bases at V and 4 bases at J; junction bases unmatched: 5. The length of the CDR3 is 15 residues. The variable domain in full, completed from reference TRBV7-2 and TRBJ2-7, reads GAGVSQSPSNKVTEKGKDVELRCDPISGHTALYWYRQSLGQGLEFLIYFQGNSAPDKSGLPSDRFSAERTGGSVSTLTIQRTQQEDSAVYLCASSLAHGQGYEQYFGPGTRLTVT.

The V and J genes are TRBV7-9 and TRBJ2-1; the match to TRBD2 covers 9 bases. CDR1 SEHNR and CDR2 FQNEAQ come from the germline V gene (reference sequence). The CDR3 totals 16 residues. V gave up 4 bases and J gave up 3 bases; unmatched junction bases: 7. Here the CDR3 DNA reads TGTGCCAGCAGCTGGGGAGGAGCGGGAGGCTACAATGAGCAGTTCTTC. Protein sequence: CASSWGGAGGYNEQFF.

V gene TRBV19 combines with J gene TRBJ1-5, with a weak D call TRBD1 (5 bases). The CDR3 consists of 14 residues. The germline V and J ends were trimmed by 5 bases and 2 bases, with 10 bases remaining between them. Germline V gives CDR1 LNHDA, CDR2 SQIVND (reference sequence). CDR3 DNA: TGTGCCAGTAGTCCGGCAGGGCGCAATCAGCCCCAGCATTTT. This codes for CASSPAGRNQPQHF.

V gene TRBV29-1 combines with J gene TRBJ2-3; TRBD2 matches 8 bases. Per the germline V gene, CDR1 is SQVTM and CDR2 is ANQGSEA. After removal of 4 bases from V and 5 bases from J, the junction contained 11 bases not matched to a gene. The CDR3 sequence is 15 residues long. The DNA for the CDR3 is TGCAGCGTTGCCCATTTTCGGGGGGGAGGAGATACGCAGTATTTT. Encoded protein: CSVAHFRGGGDTQYF.

This clonotype was recorded a few times. V usage is TRBV6-2 or TRBV6-3 and J usage is TRBJ2-7; 10 bases line up with TRBD2. V shed 4 bases, J shed 0 bases, and the junction held 3 bases outside the gene matches. The germline CDR1 and CDR2 sequences are MNHEY and SVGEGT. The length of the CDR3 is 15 residues. CDR3 amino acids: CASSWTSGTSYEQYF. For the CDR3, the DNA is TGTGCCAGCAGTTGGACTAGCGGTACCTCCTACGAGCAGTACTTC.

The chain employs TRBV7-8 and TRBJ2-1, with 8 bases aligning to TRBD1. Germline V gives CDR1 SGHVS, CDR2 FQNEAQ. The CDR3 is 15 amino acids. With V trimmed by 5 bases and J by 5 bases, 8 bases remained unmatched. CDR3 nucleotide sequence: TGTGCCAGCAGCCCTGGACAGGGCGAACACAATGAGCAGTTCTTC. Amino acids: CASSPGQGEHNEQFF.

The genes are TRBV20-1 and TRBJ2-7, with 8 bases lining up with TRBD2. The CDR3 has 14 amino acids. The V gene's germline CDR1 is DFQATT and CDR2 SNEGSKA (reference sequence). The ends lost 3 bases at V and 4 bases at J; junction bases unmatched: 8. The CDR3 DNA sequence: TGCAGTGCTAGCGGGAGGGCCAAGAGGTACGAGCAGTACTTC. This codes for CSASGRAKRYEQYF.